Detailed here is one T cell receptor beta chain. Its antigen remains unidentified. Primers included in the PCR were 60 Vbeta and 13 Jbeta primers. Repertoires were generated with immunoSEQ multiplex PCR, while TCRdb's copy carries only in-frame clones and drops some. The table shows 150,000 to 250,000 clones, with roughly four fifths occurring only once. This CDR3 spans 14 amino acids. Per the germline V gene, CDR1 is SGHRS and CDR2 is YFSETQ. V was trimmed by 5 bases and J by 0 bases, leaving 8 bases between them. Donors sampled were nominally healthy, though unrecorded immune exposures were likely. These data originate in a study of cytomegalovirus exposure and HLA in healthy donors. Findings and limits, study-wide: Judged likely to be a sequencing artifact was a cluster of highly shared sequence variants. A few V segments could not be told apart, such as TRBV6-2 and TRBV6-3, and were left out. Most TCR sequences were rare, but some public TCRs occurred in many donors.

The chain uses TRBV5-1 and TRBJ2-2; D gene unclear. Sequencing was carried out using PBMCs. The source is a man under 40 in good health and CMV-seronegative. CDR3 sequence reads: CASRTHPNTGELFF. In DNA form, the CDR3 reads TGCGCCAGCAGGACTCACCCGAACACCGGGGAGCTGTTTTTT.